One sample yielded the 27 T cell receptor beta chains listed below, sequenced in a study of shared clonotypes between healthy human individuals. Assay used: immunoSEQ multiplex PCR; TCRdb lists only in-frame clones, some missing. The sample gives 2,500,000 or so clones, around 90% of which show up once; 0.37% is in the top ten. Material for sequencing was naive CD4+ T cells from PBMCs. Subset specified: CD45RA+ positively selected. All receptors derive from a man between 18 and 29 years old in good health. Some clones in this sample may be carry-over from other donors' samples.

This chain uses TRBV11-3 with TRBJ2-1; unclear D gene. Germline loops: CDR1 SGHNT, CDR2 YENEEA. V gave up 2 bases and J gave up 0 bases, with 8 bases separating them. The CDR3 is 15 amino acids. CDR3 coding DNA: TGTGCCAGCAGCTTACAGCCTTCCTCCTACAATGAGCAGTTCTTC. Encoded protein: CASSLQPSSYNEQFF.

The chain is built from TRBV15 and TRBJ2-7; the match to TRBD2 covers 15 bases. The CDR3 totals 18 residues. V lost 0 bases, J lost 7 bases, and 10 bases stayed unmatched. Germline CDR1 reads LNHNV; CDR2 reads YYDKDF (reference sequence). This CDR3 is CATSREGLAGGILGEQYF. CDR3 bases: TGTGCCACCAGCAGAGAAGGACTAGCGGGAGGGATTTTAGGGGAGCAGTACTTC.

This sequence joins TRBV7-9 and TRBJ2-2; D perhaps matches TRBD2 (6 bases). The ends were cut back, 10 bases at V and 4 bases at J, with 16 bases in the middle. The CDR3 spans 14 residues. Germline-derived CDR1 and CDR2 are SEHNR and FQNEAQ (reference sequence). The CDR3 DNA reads TGTGCCACCCGGGGACGGACTACCACCGGGGAGCTGTTTTTT. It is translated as CATRGRTTTGELFF.

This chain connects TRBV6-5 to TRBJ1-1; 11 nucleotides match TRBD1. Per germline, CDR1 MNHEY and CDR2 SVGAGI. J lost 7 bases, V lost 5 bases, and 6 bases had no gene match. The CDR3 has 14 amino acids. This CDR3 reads CASSRSGTGGEAFF. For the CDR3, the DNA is TGTGCCAGCAGTCGGTCCGGGACAGGGGGTGAAGCTTTCTTT.

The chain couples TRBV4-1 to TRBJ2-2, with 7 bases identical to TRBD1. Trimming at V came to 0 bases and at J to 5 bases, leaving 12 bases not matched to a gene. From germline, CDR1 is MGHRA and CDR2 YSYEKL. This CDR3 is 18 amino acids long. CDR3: CASSQDDRVILGTGELFF. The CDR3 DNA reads TGCGCCAGCAGCCAAGACGACAGGGTCATTCTAGGGACCGGGGAGCTGTTTTTT.

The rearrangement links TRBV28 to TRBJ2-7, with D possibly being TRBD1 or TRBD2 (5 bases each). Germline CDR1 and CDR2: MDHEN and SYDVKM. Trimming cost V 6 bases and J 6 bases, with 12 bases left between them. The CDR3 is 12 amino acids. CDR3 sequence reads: CASSTRDPEQYF. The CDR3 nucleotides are TGTGCCAGCAGCACGAGGGACCCCGAGCAGTACTTC.

The CDR3 DNA reads as TGTGCCAGCAGTTCCACTCGCACGGGGCTCAATCAGCCCCAGCATTTT. Translation gives CASSSTRTGLNQPQHF. The chain employs TRBV6-5 and TRBJ1-5, with D possibly TRBD1 on 5 matching bases. V was clipped by 4 bases and J by 3 bases, with 16 bases between them. Germline CDR1 is MNHEY and CDR2 is SVGAGI. The CDR3 is 16 residues long.

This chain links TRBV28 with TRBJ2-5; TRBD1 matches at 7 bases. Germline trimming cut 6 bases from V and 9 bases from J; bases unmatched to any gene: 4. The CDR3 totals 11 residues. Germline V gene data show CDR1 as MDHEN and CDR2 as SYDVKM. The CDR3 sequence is CASSLGQAQYF. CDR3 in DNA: TGTGCCAGCAGCTTAGGACAGGCCCAGTACTTC.

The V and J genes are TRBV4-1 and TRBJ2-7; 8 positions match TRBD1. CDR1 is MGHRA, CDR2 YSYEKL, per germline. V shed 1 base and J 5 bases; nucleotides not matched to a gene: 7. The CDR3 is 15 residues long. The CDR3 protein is CASSQVPGQDDEQYF. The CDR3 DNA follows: TGCGCCAGCAGCCAAGTCCCGGGACAGGATGACGAGCAGTACTTC.

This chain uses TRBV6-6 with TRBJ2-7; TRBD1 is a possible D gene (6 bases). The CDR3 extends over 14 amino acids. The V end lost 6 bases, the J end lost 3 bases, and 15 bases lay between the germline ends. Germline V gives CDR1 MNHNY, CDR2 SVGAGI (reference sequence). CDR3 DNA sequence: TGTGCCAGCAGGGGACCGACAGGTGTCTACGAGCAGTACTTC. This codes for CASRGPTGVYEQYF.

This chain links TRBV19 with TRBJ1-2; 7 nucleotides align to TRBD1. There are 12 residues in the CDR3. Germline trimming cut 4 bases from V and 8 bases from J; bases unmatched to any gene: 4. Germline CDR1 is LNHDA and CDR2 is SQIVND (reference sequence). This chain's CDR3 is CASSTSGGGYTF. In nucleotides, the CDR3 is TGTGCCAGTAGTACGTCAGGGGGAGGCTACACCTTC.

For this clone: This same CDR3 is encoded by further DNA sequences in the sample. The CDR3, as DNA: TGTGCCAGCAGTGAACACCGGAACACTGAAGCTTTCTTT. Encoded protein: CASSEHRNTEAFF. The V and J genes are TRBV6-1 and TRBJ1-1; D is unclear. CDR3 length: 13 residues. Looked up from germline, CDR1 is MNHNS and CDR2 is SASEGT. The V end was cut by 2 bases, the J end by 1 base, with 5 bases between.

Written as DNA, the CDR3 is TGTGCCAGCAGCTTGCCGGACCCCGAAAGAAACACCATATATTTT. This codes for CASSLPDPERNTIYF. The rearrangement links TRBV5-6 to TRBJ1-3; D is unresolved. V lost 1 base, J lost 5 bases, and 13 bases lay in between. The CDR3 consists of 15 residues. Germline CDR1 is SGHDT and CDR2 is YYEEEE. The full variable domain, in which reference TRBV5-6 and TRBJ1-3 provide the parts outside the CDR3, is DAGVTQSPTHLIKTRGQQVTLRCSPKSGHDTVSWYQQALGQGPQFIFQYYEEEERQRGNFPDRFSGHQFPNYSSELNVNALLLGDSALYLCASSLPDPERNTIYFGEGSWLTVV.

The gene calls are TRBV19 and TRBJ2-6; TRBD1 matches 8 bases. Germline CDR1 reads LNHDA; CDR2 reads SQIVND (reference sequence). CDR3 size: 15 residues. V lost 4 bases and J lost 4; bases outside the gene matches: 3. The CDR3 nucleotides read TGTGCCAGTAGTACGACAGGGGCCGGGGCCAACGTCCTGACTTTC. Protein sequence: CASSTTGAGANVLTF. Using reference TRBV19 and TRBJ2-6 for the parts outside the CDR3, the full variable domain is DGGITQSPKYLFRKEGQNVTLSCEQNLNHDAMYWYRQDPGQGLRLIYYSQIVNDFQKGDIAEGYSVSREKKESFPLTVTSAQKNPTAFYLCASSTTGAGANVLTFGAGSRLTVL.

The CDR3: CASRREQSTDTQYF. Here the CDR3 DNA reads TGCGCCAGCAGACGGGAGCAGTCAACAGATACGCAGTATTTT. The chain joins TRBV5-1 to TRBJ2-3, with a possible D match to TRBD2 (6 bases). The CDR3 consists of 14 residues. The germline V and J ends were trimmed by 5 bases and 3 bases, with 13 bases remaining between them. The germline V gene has CDR1 SGHRS and CDR2 YFSETQ.

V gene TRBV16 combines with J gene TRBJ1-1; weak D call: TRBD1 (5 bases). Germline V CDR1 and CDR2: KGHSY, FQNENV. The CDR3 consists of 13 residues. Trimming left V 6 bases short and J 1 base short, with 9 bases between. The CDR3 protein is CASSLQENTEAFF. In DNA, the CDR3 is TGTGCCAGCAGTCTACAGGAGAACACTGAAGCTTTCTTT.

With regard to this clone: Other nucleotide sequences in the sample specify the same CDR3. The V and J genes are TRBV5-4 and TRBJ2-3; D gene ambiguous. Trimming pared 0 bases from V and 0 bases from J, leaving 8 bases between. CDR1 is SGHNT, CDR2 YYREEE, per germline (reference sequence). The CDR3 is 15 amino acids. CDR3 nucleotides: TGTGCCAGCAGCTTGGCCGGAGCGAGCACAGATACGCAGTATTTT. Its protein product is CASSLAGASTDTQYF.

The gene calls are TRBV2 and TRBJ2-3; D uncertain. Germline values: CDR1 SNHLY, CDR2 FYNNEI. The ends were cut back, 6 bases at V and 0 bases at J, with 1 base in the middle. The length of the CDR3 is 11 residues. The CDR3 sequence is CASRSTDTQYF. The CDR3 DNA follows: TGTGCCAGCAGGAGCACAGATACGCAGTATTTT.

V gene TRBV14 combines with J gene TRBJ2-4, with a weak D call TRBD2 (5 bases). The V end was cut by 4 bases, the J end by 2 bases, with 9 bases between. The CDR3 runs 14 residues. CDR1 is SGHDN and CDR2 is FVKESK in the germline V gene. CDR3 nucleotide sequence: TGTGCCAGCAGCCGAGGGTCTACCAAAAACATTCAGTACTTC. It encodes CASSRGSTKNIQYF.

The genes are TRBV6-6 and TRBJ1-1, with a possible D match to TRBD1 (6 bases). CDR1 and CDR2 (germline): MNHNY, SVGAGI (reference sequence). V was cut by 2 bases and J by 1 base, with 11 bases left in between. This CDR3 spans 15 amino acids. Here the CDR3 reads CASSYPLGGNTEAFF. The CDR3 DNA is TGTGCCAGCAGTTACCCTCTAGGGGGGAACACTGAAGCTTTCTTT.

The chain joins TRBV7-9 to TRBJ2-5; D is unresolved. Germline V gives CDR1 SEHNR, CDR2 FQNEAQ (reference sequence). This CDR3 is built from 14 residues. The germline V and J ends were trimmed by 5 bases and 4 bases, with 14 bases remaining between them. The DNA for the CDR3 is TGTGCCAGCAGCGGTGGGCGAAAAGGAGAGACCCAGTACTTC. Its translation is CASSGGRKGETQYF.

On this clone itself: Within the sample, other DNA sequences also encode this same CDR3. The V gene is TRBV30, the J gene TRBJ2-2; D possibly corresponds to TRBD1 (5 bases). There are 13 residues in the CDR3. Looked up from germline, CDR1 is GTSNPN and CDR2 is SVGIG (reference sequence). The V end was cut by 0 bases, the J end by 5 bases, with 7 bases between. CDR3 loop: CAWSVRGTGELFF. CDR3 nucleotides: TGTGCCTGGAGTGTAAGGGGAACCGGGGAGCTGTTTTTT.

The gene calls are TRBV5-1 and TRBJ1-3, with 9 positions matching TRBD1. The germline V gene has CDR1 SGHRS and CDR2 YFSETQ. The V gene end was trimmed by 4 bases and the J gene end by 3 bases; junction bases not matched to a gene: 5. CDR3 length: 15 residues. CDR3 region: CASSPRTGVGNTIYF. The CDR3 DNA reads TGCGCCAGCAGCCCAAGGACAGGGGTTGGAAACACCATATATTTT.

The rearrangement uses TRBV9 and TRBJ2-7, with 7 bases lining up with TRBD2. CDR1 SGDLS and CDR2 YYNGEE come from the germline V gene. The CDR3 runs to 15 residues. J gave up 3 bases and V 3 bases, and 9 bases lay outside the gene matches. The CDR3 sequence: CASSAGSGADYEQYF. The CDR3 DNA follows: TGTGCCAGCAGCGCGGGAAGCGGGGCAGACTACGAGCAGTACTTC.

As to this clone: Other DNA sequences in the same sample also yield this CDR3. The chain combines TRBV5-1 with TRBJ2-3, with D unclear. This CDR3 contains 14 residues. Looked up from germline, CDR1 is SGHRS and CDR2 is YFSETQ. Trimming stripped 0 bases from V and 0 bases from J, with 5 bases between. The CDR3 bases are TGCGCCAGCAGCTTGGGCAGGAGCACAGATACGCAGTATTTT. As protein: CASSLGRSTDTQYF. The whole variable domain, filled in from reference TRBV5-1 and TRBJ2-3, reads KAGVTQTPRYLIKTRGQQVTLSCSPISGHRSVSWYQQTPGQGLQFLFEYFSETQRNKGNFPGRFSGRQFSNSRSEMNVSTLELGDSALYLCASSLGRSTDTQYFGPGTRLTVL.

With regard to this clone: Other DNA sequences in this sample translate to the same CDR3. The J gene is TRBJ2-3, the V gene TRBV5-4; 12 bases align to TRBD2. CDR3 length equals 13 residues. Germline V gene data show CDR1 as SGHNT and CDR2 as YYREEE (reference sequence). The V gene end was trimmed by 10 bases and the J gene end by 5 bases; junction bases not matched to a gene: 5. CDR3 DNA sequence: TGTGCCTCCCGGACTAGCGGGATAGATACGCAGTATTTT. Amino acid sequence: CASRTSGIDTQYF.

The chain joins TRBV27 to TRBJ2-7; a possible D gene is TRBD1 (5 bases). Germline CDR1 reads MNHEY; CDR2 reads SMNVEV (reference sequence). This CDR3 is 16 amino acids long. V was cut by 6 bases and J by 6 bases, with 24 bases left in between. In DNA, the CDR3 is TGTGCCAGCAGGGGGCTTAACTCGCTACTTCACGGCGAGCAGTACTTC. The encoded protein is CASRGLNSLLHGEQYF.